The 24 T cell receptor beta chains below were found in one sample sequenced in a study of cytomegalovirus exposure and HLA in healthy donors. The study ran its PCR with 60 Vbeta and 13 Jbeta primers. Libraries were prepared by immunoSEQ multiplex PCR; TCRdb keeps only in-frame clonotypes and omits some of them. Among over 150,000 clones, 70% to 80% were seen once, and the ten largest hold over 1.1%. Sequencing was done on a sample of PBMCs. Every receptor here comes from a man in his 60s in good health and CMV-seronegative.

The V call is TRBV7-2, the J call TRBJ2-7; TRBD1 matches 9 bases. Germline lookup yields CDR1 SGHTA and CDR2 FQGNSA. The CDR3 has 15 residues. V shed 5 bases and J 7 bases; nucleotides not matched to a gene: 12. The CDR3 is CASSLEYRGLGEQYF. The CDR3 DNA reads TGTGCCAGCAGCCTGGAGTACAGGGGGCTCGGGGAGCAGTACTTC.

This chain joins TRBV11-3 and TRBJ2-1; 7 bases are a match to TRBD2. V lost 3 bases and J lost 6; bases outside the gene matches: 5. CDR1 and CDR2 from the germline V gene are SGHNT and YENEEA. This CDR3 is built from 14 residues. In DNA form, the CDR3 reads TGTGCCAGCAGCTTGGGACTACTCTTCAATGAGCAGTTCTTC. Its translation is CASSLGLLFNEQFF.

J is TRBJ1-2 and V is TRBV5-5; TRBD1 matches 9 bases. After removal of 0 bases from V and 8 bases from J, the junction contained 5 bases not matched to a gene. The CDR3 covers 14 residues. Germline V gene lookup returns CDR1 SGHKS and CDR2 YYEKEE (reference sequence). In nucleotides, the CDR3 is TGTGCCAGCAGCTTGGACAGGGGGCTCGGGGGCTACACCTTC. This codes for CASSLDRGLGGYTF.

This clone appeared once. The chain is built from TRBV9 and TRBJ1-1; no definite D call. The CDR3 is 14 residues long. V lost 0 bases and J lost 1, with 7 bases in between. Germline V gene data show CDR1 as SGDLS and CDR2 as YYNGEE. CDR3 sequence: CASSVGQRNTEAFF. CDR3 nucleotides: TGTGCCAGCAGCGTAGGCCAGCGGAACACTGAAGCTTTCTTT. Together with reference TRBV9 and TRBJ1-1, the CDR3 gives the full variable domain: DSGVTQTPKHLITATGQRVTLRCSPRSGDLSVYWYQQSLDQGLQFLIQYYNGEERAKGNILERFSAQQFPDLHSELNLSSLELGDSALYFCASSVGQRNTEAFFGQGTRLTVV.

This clone was counted only a few times. The chain uses TRBV7-9 and TRBJ2-5, with TRBD2 matching 9 bases. The CDR3 is 17 amino acids. After removal of 2 bases from V and 0 bases from J, the junction contained 7 bases not matched to a gene. Germline V gives CDR1 SEHNR, CDR2 FQNEAQ (reference sequence). CDR3 coding DNA: TGTGCCAGCAGCTTAAGGGGTCTAGCGGGGTACCAAGAGACCCAGTACTTC. Protein sequence: CASSLRGLAGYQETQYF.

As regards this clone: One junction end does not reproduce the germline sequence, and a read error may be involved. The rearrangement joins TRBV7-9 to TRBJ1-6; D unclear. The CDR3 has 13 amino acids. Germline-derived CDR1 and CDR2 are SEHNR and FQNEAQ (reference sequence). CDR3 amino acids: CSSSLSEGSPLHF. CDR3 DNA sequence: TGTTCCAGCAGCTTATCTGAGGGATCACCCCTCCACTTT.

The chain carries TRBV9 and TRBJ2-3, with 9 bases that match TRBD1. The V gene's germline CDR1 is SGDLS and CDR2 YYNGEE. The CDR3 has 16 residues. Trimming at V came to 2 bases and at J to 4 bases, leaving 8 bases not matched to a gene. The CDR3 region is CASSVRGQGTADTQYF. DNA of the CDR3: TGTGCCAGCAGCGTGAGGGGACAGGGTACGGCAGATACGCAGTATTTT.

CDR3 in amino acids: CASSELAGEQETQYF. CDR3 nucleotide sequence: TGCGCCAGCAGCGAACTAGCGGGGGAACAAGAGACCCAGTACTTC. V is TRBV5-1 and J is TRBJ2-5; 11 nucleotides match TRBD2. This CDR3 is 15 amino acids long. Trimming at V came to 4 bases and at J to 2 bases, leaving 4 bases not matched to a gene. Germline V gene sequence: CDR1 SGHRS, CDR2 YFSETQ.

V usage is TRBV28 and J usage is TRBJ1-2; D not certain. The CDR3 totals 15 residues. Germline lookup yields CDR1 MDHEN and CDR2 SYDVKM. V was pared by 3 bases and J by 0 bases, with 11 bases between. The CDR3 nucleotides read TGTGCCAGCAGTTTGGAGAGTGCGGCTAACTATGGCTACACCTTC. It codes for CASSLESAANYGYTF.

This clone has only one observation. V is TRBV2 and J is TRBJ1-2, with D tentatively TRBD1 (6 bases). The V and J ends lost 8 bases and 2 bases respectively, with 18 bases between them. The germline CDR1 and CDR2 sequences are SNHLY and FYNNEI. This CDR3 has 15 residues. CDR3 protein: CASDQTGLLNYGYTF. The CDR3 bases are TGTGCCAGCGACCAAACAGGGCTATTAAACTATGGCTACACCTTC.

The chain employs TRBV19 and TRBJ1-2; 10 bases line up with TRBD1. Looked up from germline, CDR1 is LNHDA and CDR2 is SQIVND (reference sequence). This CDR3 has 17 residues. With 6 bases clipped from V and 1 base from J, the junction kept 11 bases outside the gene matches. In DNA form, the CDR3 reads TGTGCCAGTAGGCACCGGGACAGGGGCGGGGATAACTATGGCTACACCTTC. It yields the protein CASRHRDRGGDNYGYTF.

The chain couples TRBV5-6 to TRBJ2-5; 8 bases are shared with TRBD2. The J call may be faulty, since TRBJ2-7 better matches the DNA end. Germline CDR1 and CDR2: SGHDT and YYEEEE. The CDR3 covers 16 residues. CDR3 residues: CASSLARLAGEYEQYF. CDR3 DNA sequence: TGTGCCAGCAGCTTGGCCAGGCTAGCGGGCGAATACGAGCAGTACTTC.

The chain carries TRBV7-6 and TRBJ2-1, with D unresolved. CDR1 and CDR2 from the germline V gene are SGHVS and FNYEAQ. Trimming removed 1 base from V and 8 bases from J, with 6 bases in between. The CDR3 loop spans 12 amino acids. The DNA of the CDR3 is TGTGCCAGCAGCTTAGTGGCGGATGAGCAGTTCTTC. This codes for CASSLVADEQFF. The whole variable domain, filled in from reference TRBV7-6 and TRBJ2-1, reads GAGVSQSPRYKVTKRGQDVALRCDPISGHVSLYWYRQALGQGPEFLTYFNYEAQQDKSGLPNDRFSAERPEGSISTLTIQRTEQRDSAMYRCASSLVADEQFFGPGTRLTVL.

This clone was seen only a few times. This chain joins TRBV5-4 and TRBJ2-7, with D maybe TRBD2 (5 bases). This CDR3 contains 14 residues. V gave up 5 bases and J gave up 2 bases, with 14 bases separating them. Per germline, CDR1 SGHNT and CDR2 YYREEE (reference sequence). In nucleotides, the CDR3 is TGTGCCAGCAGTTTCGGACTGGAAACCTACGAGCAGTACTTC. Its translation is CASSFGLETYEQYF.

This clone came up a few times. The V and J genes are TRBV9 and TRBJ2-7, with 10 bases matching TRBD2. The CDR3 length is 16 residues. The germline gives CDR1 SGDLS, CDR2 YYNGEE. With 2 bases clipped from V and 4 bases from J, the junction kept 9 bases outside the gene matches. Here the CDR3 reads CASSVESGGAAYEQYF. CDR3 sequence (DNA): TGTGCCAGCAGCGTGGAAAGCGGGGGGGCCGCGTACGAGCAGTACTTC. Supplemented by reference TRBV9 and TRBJ2-7, the full variable domain reads DSGVTQTPKHLITATGQRVTLRCSPRSGDLSVYWYQQSLDQGLQFLIQYYNGEERAKGNILERFSAQQFPDLHSELNLSSLELGDSALYFCASSVESGGAAYEQYFGPGTRLTVT.

V and J are TRBV5-4 and TRBJ2-6, with D perhaps TRBD1 (5 bases). Germline values: CDR1 SGHNT, CDR2 YYREEE (reference sequence). Between the trimmed V and J ends, which lost 3 bases and 1 base, there was a span of 11 bases. The CDR3 has 16 residues. In DNA, the CDR3 is TGTGCCAGCAGCTCATCCAGGGTTTCTGGGGCCAACGTCCTGACTTTC. Translated: CASSSSRVSGANVLTF.

This clone was counted once. CDR3 sequence: CASSYGGGETQYF. For the CDR3, the DNA is TGTGCCAGCAGTTACGGGGGCGGCGAGACCCAGTACTTC. The rearrangement links TRBV6-6 to TRBJ2-5, with a weak D call TRBD1 (6 bases). The CDR3 runs 13 residues. Trimming cost V 2 bases and J 5 bases, with 9 bases left between them. Germline V gene data show CDR1 as MNHNY and CDR2 as SVGAGI (reference sequence).

A remark on this clone: The sample carries other DNA sequences with the same CDR3. V is TRBV9 and J is TRBJ2-2; D is perhaps TRBD2 (5 bases). Germline CDR1 and CDR2: SGDLS and YYNGEE. The CDR3 runs 13 residues. Trimming removed 4 bases from V and 7 bases from J, with 11 bases in between. DNA of the CDR3: TGTGCCAGCAGCTCACGGAGGATCGGGGAGCTGTTTTTT. Translating gives CASSSRRIGELFF.

V is TRBV18 and J is TRBJ1-1; D gene ambiguous. The CDR3 sequence is 14 residues long. Trimming took off 5 bases at V and 1 base at J, with 11 bases between the two ends. Germline values: CDR1 KGHSH, CDR2 LQKENI. CDR3 nucleotides: TGTGCCAGCTCAACCCGACACGAGAACACTGAAGCTTTCTTT. Translated, it gives CASSTRHENTEAFF.

The V and J genes are TRBV11-2 and TRBJ1-1; D unresolved. V lost 0 bases to trimming and J lost 6 bases, with 11 bases between them. The germline CDR1 and CDR2 sequences are SGHAT and FQNNGV. This CDR3 spans 14 amino acids. In DNA form, the CDR3 reads TGTGCCAGCAGCTTAGATAGAAGGGAGGCTGAAGCTTTCTTT. Translation gives CASSLDRREAEAFF. The whole variable domain, remainder taken from reference TRBV11-2 and TRBJ1-1, is EAGVAQSPRYKIIEKRQSVAFWCNPISGHATLYWYQQILGQGPKLLIQFQNNGVVDDSQLPKDRFSAERLKGVDSTLKIQPAKLEDSAVYLCASSLDRREAEAFFGQGTRLTVV.

The CDR3 here is CASSPPGHNTEAFF. CDR3 DNA: TGTGCCAGCAGTCCACCGGGACATAACACTGAAGCTTTCTTT. The genes are TRBV7-2 and TRBJ1-1; D is perhaps TRBD1 (6 bases). There are 14 residues in the CDR3. V was shortened by 6 bases and J by 2 bases, with 13 bases between the two germline ends. Germline V CDR1 and CDR2: SGHTA, FQGNSA.

The CDR3 DNA sequence: TGTGCCAGCTCCCCGCGGGGAGGGGATGGCAATCAGCCCCAGCATTTT. This gives the protein CASSPRGGDGNQPQHF. The rearrangement links TRBV18 to TRBJ1-5, with D maybe TRBD1 (5 bases). This CDR3 is built from 16 residues. Trimming took off 6 bases at V and 2 bases at J, with 17 bases between the two ends. Germline V gene sequence: CDR1 KGHSH, CDR2 LQKENI.

The chain couples TRBV11-2 to TRBJ2-2, with a weak D call TRBD1 (5 bases). Trimming removed 6 bases at V and 6 bases at J, with 14 bases between. The germline gives CDR1 SGHAT, CDR2 FQNNGV. The CDR3 totals 14 residues. DNA for the CDR3: TGTGCCAGCAGGAGGCAGGGTTACCCCGGGGAGCTGTTTTTT. Translated: CASRRQGYPGELFF. Complete variable domain (other parts from reference TRBV11-2 and TRBJ2-2): EAGVAQSPRYKIIEKRQSVAFWCNPISGHATLYWYQQILGQGPKLLIQFQNNGVVDDSQLPKDRFSAERLKGVDSTLKIQPAKLEDSAVYLCASRRQGYPGELFFGEGSRLTVL.

The J gene is TRBJ2-7, the V gene TRBV7-6; 7 bases align to TRBD1. The CDR3 runs 13 residues. CDR1 SGHVS and CDR2 FNYEAQ come from the germline V gene. J gave up 6 bases and V 10 bases, and 12 bases lay outside the gene matches. CDR3 sequence (DNA): TGTGCCATCGGGTCCACGACAGGGTCCGAGCAGTACTTC. Its translation: CAIGSTTGSEQYF. The whole variable domain, remainder taken from reference TRBV7-6 and TRBJ2-7, is GAGVSQSPRYKVTKRGQDVALRCDPISGHVSLYWYRQALGQGPEFLTYFNYEAQQDKSGLPNDRFSAERPEGSISTLTIQRTEQRDSAMYRCAIGSTTGSEQYFGPGTRLTVT.